The entry below gives a single T cell receptor (beta chain) sequence along with its context. Genomic DNA per cell subset filled all wells of several immunoSEQ plates. TCRdb keeps only in-frame clones here, not all; method: immunoSEQ multiplex PCR. The data show hundreds of thousands of clones, with 90% to 97% seen just once and more than 0.3% held by the top ten. The data stem from a study of shared clonotypes between healthy human individuals. The CDR3 runs to 14 residues. The chain recombines TRBV21-1 with TRBJ1-2. TRBV21-1 is deemed a pseudogene. The clonotype originates from a man younger than 40 in good health. The specimen sequenced was memory CD8+ T cells sorted from blood. Specified subset: CD45RO+ cells pooled with CCR7-negative TemRA cells. CDR3 protein: CASSPRRGKDGYTF. The CDR3 DNA follows: TGTGCCAGCAGCCCACGGAGGGGTAAGGATGGCTACACCTTC.